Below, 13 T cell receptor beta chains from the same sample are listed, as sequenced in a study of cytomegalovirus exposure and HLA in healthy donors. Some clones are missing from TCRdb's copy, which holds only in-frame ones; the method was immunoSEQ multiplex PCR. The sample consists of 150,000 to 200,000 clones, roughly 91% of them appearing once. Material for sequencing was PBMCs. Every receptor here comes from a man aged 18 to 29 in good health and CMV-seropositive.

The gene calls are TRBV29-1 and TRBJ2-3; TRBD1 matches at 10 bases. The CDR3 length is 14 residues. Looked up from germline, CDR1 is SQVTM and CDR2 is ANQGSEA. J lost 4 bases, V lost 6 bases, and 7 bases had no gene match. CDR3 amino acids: CSVIRDRGPDTQYF. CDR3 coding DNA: TGCAGCGTCATCCGGGACAGGGGACCAGATACGCAGTATTTT.

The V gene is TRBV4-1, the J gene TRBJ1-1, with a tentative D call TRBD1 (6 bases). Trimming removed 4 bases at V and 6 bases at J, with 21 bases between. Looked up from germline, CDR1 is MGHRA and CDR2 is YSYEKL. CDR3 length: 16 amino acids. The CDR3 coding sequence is TGCGCCAGCAGCCTTTCGAGAAAACAGGGTTGGCCTGAAGCTTTCTTT. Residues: CASSLSRKQGWPEAFF.

The CDR3 DNA sequence: TGTGCCAGCAGTGAAGGGACAGGGGTAGAAAAACTGTTTTTT. This gives the protein CASSEGTGVEKLFF. The chain links TRBV2 to TRBJ1-4, with 9 bases fitting TRBD1. CDR3 length equals 14 residues. The germline V gene has CDR1 SNHLY and CDR2 FYNNEI. Trimming removed 1 base from V and 8 bases from J; junction bases left unmatched: 2.

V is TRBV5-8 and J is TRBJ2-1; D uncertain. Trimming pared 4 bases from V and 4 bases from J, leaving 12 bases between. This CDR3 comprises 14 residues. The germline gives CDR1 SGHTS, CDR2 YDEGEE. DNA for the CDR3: TGTGCCAGCAGCCGTCGATCCGGGTACAATGAGCAGTTCTTC. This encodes CASSRRSGYNEQFF.

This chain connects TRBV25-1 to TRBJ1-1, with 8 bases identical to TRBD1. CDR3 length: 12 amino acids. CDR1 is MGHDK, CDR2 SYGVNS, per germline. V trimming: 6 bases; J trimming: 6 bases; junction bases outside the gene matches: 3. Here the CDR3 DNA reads TGTGCCAGCAGCCTGACAGGGGCTGAAGCTTTCTTT. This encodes CASSLTGAEAFF.

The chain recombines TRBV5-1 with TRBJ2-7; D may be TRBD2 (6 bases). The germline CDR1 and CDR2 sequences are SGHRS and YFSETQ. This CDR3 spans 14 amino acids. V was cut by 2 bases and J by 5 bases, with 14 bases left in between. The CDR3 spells CASSFSGTGDEQYF. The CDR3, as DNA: TGCGCCAGCAGCTTTTCAGGGACGGGGGACGAGCAGTACTTC.

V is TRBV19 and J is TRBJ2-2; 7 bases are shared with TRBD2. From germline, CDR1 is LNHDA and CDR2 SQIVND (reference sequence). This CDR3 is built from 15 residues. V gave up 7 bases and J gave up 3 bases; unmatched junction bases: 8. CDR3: CASMGEGDHTGELFF. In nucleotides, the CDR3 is TGTGCCAGTATGGGGGAGGGCGATCACACCGGGGAGCTGTTTTTT.

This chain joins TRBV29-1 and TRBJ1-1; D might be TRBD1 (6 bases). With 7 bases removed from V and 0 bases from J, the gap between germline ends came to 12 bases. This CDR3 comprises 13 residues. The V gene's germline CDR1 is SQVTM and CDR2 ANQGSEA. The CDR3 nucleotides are TGCAGCGGTTCGGGACACCTGAACACTGAAGCTTTCTTT. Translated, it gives CSGSGHLNTEAFF.

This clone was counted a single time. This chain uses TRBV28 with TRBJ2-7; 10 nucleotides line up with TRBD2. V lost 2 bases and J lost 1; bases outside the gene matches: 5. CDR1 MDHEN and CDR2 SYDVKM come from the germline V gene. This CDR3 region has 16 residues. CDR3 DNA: TGTGCCAGCAGTTTACCAGCGGGAGGGTTTTCCTACGAGCAGTACTTC. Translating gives CASSLPAGGFSYEQYF. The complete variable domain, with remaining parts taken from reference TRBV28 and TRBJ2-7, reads DVKVTQSSRYLVKRTGEKVFLECVQDMDHENMFWYRQDPGLGLRLIYFSYDVKMKEKGDIPEGYSVSREKKERFSLILESASTNQTSMYLCASSLPAGGFSYEQYFGPGTRLTVT.

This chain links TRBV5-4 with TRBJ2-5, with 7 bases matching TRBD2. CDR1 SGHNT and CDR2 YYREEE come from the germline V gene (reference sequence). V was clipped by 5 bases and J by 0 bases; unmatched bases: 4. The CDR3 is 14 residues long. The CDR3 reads CASSPTSDQETQYF. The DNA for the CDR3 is TGTGCCAGCAGTCCTACTAGCGACCAAGAGACCCAGTACTTC.

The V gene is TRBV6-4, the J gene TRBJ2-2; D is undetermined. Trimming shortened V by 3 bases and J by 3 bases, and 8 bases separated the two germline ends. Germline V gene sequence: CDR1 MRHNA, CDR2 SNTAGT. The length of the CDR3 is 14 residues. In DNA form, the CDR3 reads TGTGCCAGCAGTGAAGGAGAGGACACCGGGGAGCTGTTTTTT. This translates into CASSEGEDTGELFF.

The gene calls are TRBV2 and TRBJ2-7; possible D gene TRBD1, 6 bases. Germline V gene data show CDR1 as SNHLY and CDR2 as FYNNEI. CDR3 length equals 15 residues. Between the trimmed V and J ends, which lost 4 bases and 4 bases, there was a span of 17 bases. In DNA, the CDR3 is TGTGCCAGCAGTGGGTCGGGCAGGGGCTTTTACGAGCAGTACTTC. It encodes CASSGSGRGFYEQYF.

Here the CDR3 DNA reads TGTGCCAGCAGTCCATTATATGACAGGGAACGTGGGGCCACTTCGCGGAACAATGAGCAGTTCTTC. Its protein is CASSPLYDRERGATSRNNEQFF. The chain has TRBV27 and TRBJ2-1, with 7 bases lining up with TRBD1. The CDR3 spans 22 residues. After removal of 5 bases from V and 5 bases from J, the junction contained 30 bases not matched to a gene. Germline V gene data show CDR1 as MNHEY and CDR2 as SMNVEV (reference sequence).